These T cell receptor beta chains were read from a single sample in a study of CD8 T cells in seronegative destructive rheumatoid arthritis. TCRdb's copy holds only in-frame clones and misses some; the assay was immunoSEQ multiplex PCR. The sample contains 10,000 to 15,000 clones, under 85% of which appear only once. Sequenced sample: CD8+ T cells from blood. Source of these receptors: a woman aged 30 to 49 with seronegative destructive rheumatoid arthritis. The conserved cysteine and the conserved F or W are not part of the CDR3 here.

cdr3_aa	j_call	v_call
ASSGVGAIEEEAF	TRBJ1-1	TRBV11-2
ASSPGQGYEQY	TRBJ2-7	TRBV7-9
ASRTVGELF	TRBJ2-2	TRBV7-9
ASSLGGGAWDTQY	TRBJ2-3	TRBV7-9
ASSGPGQGWSNSPLH	TRBJ1-6	TRBV4-1
ASSPGTGFSPLH	TRBJ1-6	TRBV6-5
ASSDSSGGATGELF	TRBJ2-2	TRBV6-4
ALEGGGEGTEAF	TRBJ1-1	TRBV7-9
ASSWQGSGYEQY	TRBJ2-7	TRBV27
ASRYSRTIY	TRBJ1-3	TRBV19
ASSQERTSGNEQF	TRBJ2-1	TRBV4-2
ASSLRLFYEQY	TRBJ2-7	TRBV27
ASSPGTGGNSPLH	TRBJ1-6	TRBV6-6
ASSAREETQY	TRBJ2-5	TRBV11-2
ASSVGPDRPASGYT	TRBJ1-2	TRBV6-4
AWSAGLTGQPQH	TRBJ1-5	TRBV30
ASSKGFGTNVQQPQH	TRBJ1-5	TRBV21-1
ASRPGTGAGELF	TRBJ2-2	TRBV6-5
ASSPDGGPGYT	TRBJ1-2	TRBV11-1
ASSQVGRFTEAF	TRBJ1-1	TRBV4-1
ASSRQITDTQY	TRBJ2-3	TRBV6-1
ASSLGTVNQPQH	TRBJ1-5	TRBV6-6
ASSPAAGHGGDRELF	TRBJ2-2	TRBV28
ASSQDSSSGANVLT	TRBJ2-6	TRBV4-1
SVAKQGAYTGELF	TRBJ2-2	TRBV29-1
AGRWAGGVNQPQH	TRBJ1-5	TRBV19
ASSLTTGTEAF	TRBJ1-1	TRBV7-3
ASSEGASSPLH	TRBJ1-6	TRBV4-1
ASSSDTYNSPLH	TRBJ1-6	TRBV5-6
ASRWVGQGPVLTEAF	TRBJ1-1	TRBV5-1
ASSARLAGVTDTQY	TRBJ2-3	TRBV5-4
ASSQGAGGRSYEQY	TRBJ2-7	TRBV4-1
ASSLVGGGSNQPQH	TRBJ1-5	TRBV5-1
ASSEYAGAYLDEQY	TRBJ2-7	TRBV7-9
ASSLAGGQGVGNTEAF	TRBJ1-1	TRBV5-1
ASSFGQAYEQY	TRBJ2-7	TRBV5-1
ASSPVGGFEAF	TRBJ1-1	TRBV28
ASSPGLGQPQH	TRBJ1-5	TRBV25-1
ASSYSNRANLL	TRBJ1-5	TRBV6-5
ASSLIRYGTTNEQF	TRBJ2-1	TRBV7-8
ASSEARDSYYGYT	TRBJ1-2	TRBV2
ASSGGAGYNEQF	TRBJ2-1	TRBV9